This T cell receptor beta chain was sequenced in a study of T-cell reconstitution after alpha-beta-depleted transplantation in children. Trimming pared 4 bases from V and 4 bases from J, leaving 18 bases between. The CDR3 is made up of 15 amino acids. Germline CDR1 and CDR2: DFQATT and SNEGSKA (reference sequence). Many counts were recorded for this clonotype. Unique molecular identifiers were incorporated during preparation of the TCRbeta library. One entry per CDR3 protein, called by TCRdb with MiXCR from the PCR reads. The sample consists of 45,000 to 55,000 distinct CDR3 sequences, around 5.9% of them appearing once.

Sample: PBMCs, mostly from graft donor cells, taken 60 days after TCRalphabeta/CD19-depleted stem cell transplant. The J gene is TRBJ2-3, the V gene TRBV20-1, with TRBD2 as a possible D gene (5 bases). The sequence derives from a female patient under 10 years old who had a stem cell transplant for aplastic anemia, so the T cells may come from the graft donor. The CDR3 DNA is TGCAGTGCTAAGGGCCGCGGACGGGAAGCAGATACGCAGTATTTT. It translates to CSAKGRGREADTQYF.